One sample yielded the 25 T cell receptor beta chains listed below, sequenced in a study of cytomegalovirus exposure and HLA in healthy donors. PCR used 60 Vbeta primers and 13 Jbeta primers. Clones were read by immunoSEQ multiplex PCR, and TCRdb kept only the in-frame ones, dropping some. The data contain tens of thousands of clones, under 85% of them seen just once; the ten biggest clones take up around 3%. Sequenced input: PBMCs. The receptors were sampled from a man in his thirties or forties in good health and CMV-seronegative.

V gene TRBV5-1 combines with J gene TRBJ1-6; D remains ambiguous. V shed 5 bases and J shed 8 bases, with 17 bases lying between them. The CDR3 spans 15 residues. Germline CDR1 is SGHRS and CDR2 is YFSETQ. CDR3: CASSHGPGVDSPLHF. The CDR3 coding sequence is TGCGCCAGCAGTCATGGCCCAGGCGTAGATTCACCCCTCCACTTT.

This sequence joins TRBV6-5 and TRBJ2-7, with 7 bases that match TRBD1. Per germline, CDR1 MNHEY and CDR2 SVGAGI. CDR3 length: 14 amino acids. V was clipped by 7 bases and J by 2 bases; unmatched bases: 8. The CDR3 nucleotides are TGTGCCAGCAACCCCCAGGGGGTTCCCTACGAGCAGTACTTC. This encodes CASNPQGVPYEQYF.

V gene TRBV7-2 combines with J gene TRBJ2-7, with D possibly being TRBD1 (5 bases). Germline V gives CDR1 SGHTA, CDR2 FQGNSA. CDR3 length equals 14 residues. V lost 5 bases and J 2 bases, leaving 13 bases between the germline ends. The CDR3 bases are TGTGCCAGCAGCCCCCGGACCAGGGCCTACGAGCAGTACTTC. It specifies CASSPRTRAYEQYF. Looking up the rest from reference TRBV7-2 and TRBJ2-7 gives the full variable domain: GAGVSQSPSNKVTEKGKDVELRCDPISGHTALYWYRQSLGQGLEFLIYFQGNSAPDKSGLPSDRFSAERTGGSVSTLTIQRTQQEDSAVYLCASSPRTRAYEQYFGPGTRLTVT.

This clone has more than one count but fewer than ten. CDR3 sequence (DNA): TGTGCCAGCACTACAGGATTTGGGGCCAACGTCCTGACTTTC. Its protein product is CASTTGFGANVLTF. V gene TRBV6-5 combines with J gene TRBJ2-6; possibly TRBD1 for D (5 bases). The V end was cut by 7 bases, the J end by 3 bases, with 10 bases between. The germline gives CDR1 MNHEY, CDR2 SVGAGI. The length of the CDR3 is 14 residues.

The J gene is TRBJ1-4, the V gene TRBV5-1; 7 bases are shared with TRBD1. The CDR3 runs to 16 residues. In germline, CDR1 is SGHRS, CDR2 YFSETQ. Trimming took 4 bases from V and 4 from J; bases not matched to a gene: 10. CDR3 loop: CASSAGTATNNEKLFF. Here the CDR3 DNA reads TGCGCCAGCAGCGCGGGGACAGCCACGAATAATGAAAAACTGTTTTTT.

This clone was detected only once. This sequence joins TRBV6-5 and TRBJ2-7; 11 nucleotides align to TRBD1. The trim removed 5 bases at V and 6 bases at J, leaving 9 bases unmatched. Germline V CDR1 and CDR2: MNHEY, SVGAGI. The CDR3 contains 15 residues. Here the CDR3 reads CASSQSGQGAGEQYF. In DNA form, the CDR3 reads TGTGCCAGCAGTCAATCCGGACAGGGGGCGGGCGAGCAGTACTTC.

This chain connects TRBV19 to TRBJ2-3, with D possibly being TRBD1 (7 bases). CDR3 length: 15 residues. Trimming left V 6 bases short and J 0 bases short, with 13 bases between. Germline V gives CDR1 LNHDA, CDR2 SQIVND (reference sequence). The CDR3 DNA follows: TGTGCCAGTAGGCGGGGACAGTTTAGCACAGATACGCAGTATTTT. Translating it yields CASRRGQFSTDTQYF.

This clone came up once. The chain joins TRBV30 to TRBJ2-1; 7 positions agree with TRBD1. Germline V gene sequence: CDR1 GTSNPN, CDR2 SVGIG (reference sequence). The CDR3 covers 15 residues. V lost 1 base, J lost 5 bases, and 8 bases stayed unmatched. CDR3 sequence reads: CAWSATRDSNNEQFF. DNA for the CDR3: TGTGCCTGGAGTGCAACCCGGGACAGCAACAATGAGCAGTTCTTC.

The chain employs TRBV2 and TRBJ2-7, with TRBD1 identical over 7 bases. V was pared by 7 bases and J by 3 bases, with 9 bases of the junction left unmatched. CDR1 is SNHLY and CDR2 is FYNNEI in the germline V gene. This CDR3 contains 14 residues. CDR3 sequence reads: CASTSRTGLYEQYF. DNA for the CDR3: TGTGCCAGCACCTCTCGGACAGGACTCTACGAGCAGTACTTC.

This clone has a handful of counts. This rearrangement joins TRBV10-1 to TRBJ2-7; TRBD1 aligns across 7 bases. This CDR3 region has 14 residues. Germline CDR1 is WNHNN and CDR2 is SYGVQD (reference sequence). V was clipped by 8 bases and J by 3 bases; unmatched bases: 10. The CDR3 sequence: CASFLGTAIYEQYF. The CDR3 nucleotides read TGCGCCAGCTTCCTTGGGACAGCAATCTACGAGCAGTACTTC.

This clone was seen once. The chain has TRBV18 and TRBJ1-4; the D gene is possibly TRBD1 (5 bases). The CDR3 has 16 amino acids. V shed 3 bases and J shed 8 bases, with 19 bases lying between them. Germline V gives CDR1 KGHSH, CDR2 LQKENI. The CDR3 DNA reads TGTGCCAGCTCACCCAACCCCCCAGGGCTGAGGGAAAAACTGTTTTTT. Translation gives CASSPNPPGLREKLFF.

This clone showed up just once. In nucleotides, the CDR3 is TGTGCCAGCACTAAAGGGGCAGGTCATCCCTCGGGGGGTCTCAATGAGCAGTTCTTC. Translating it yields CASTKGAGHPSGGLNEQFF. This chain connects TRBV21-1 to TRBJ2-1; the listed D gene, TRBD2, was not tested against the DNA. TRBV21-1 is given as a pseudogene. The CDR3 sequence is 19 residues long.

This clone has more than one count but fewer than ten. The chain has TRBV2 and TRBJ1-4; D is ambiguous. This CDR3 is built from 11 residues. V was clipped by 5 bases and J by 8 bases, with 6 bases between them. Germline CDR1 is SNHLY and CDR2 is FYNNEI. Written as DNA, the CDR3 is TGTGCCAGCAGTAATATGGAAAAACTGTTTTTT. Residues: CASSNMEKLFF.

This chain uses TRBV7-9 with TRBJ1-4; D may be TRBD1 (6 bases). V lost 6 bases and J 8 bases, leaving 13 bases between the germline ends. The CDR3 runs 13 residues. CDR1 and CDR2 from the germline V gene are SEHNR and FQNEAQ (reference sequence). This chain's CDR3 is CASSWGGQEKLFF. The CDR3 bases are TGTGCCAGCAGTTGGGGGGGACAAGAAAAACTGTTTTTT.

This clone was counted only a few times. The chain joins TRBV30 to TRBJ1-1; D is ambiguous. The CDR3 has 13 amino acids. V dropped 2 bases and J dropped 1 base, with 8 bases sitting between them. The germline gives CDR1 GTSNPN, CDR2 SVGIG (reference sequence). The CDR3 loop reads CAWSSRSNTEAFF. DNA for the CDR3: TGTGCCTGGAGTTCACGGTCGAACACTGAAGCTTTCTTT.

The chain is built from TRBV30 and TRBJ1-2; no definite D call. The CDR3 consists of 15 residues. The V end was cut by 2 bases, the J end by 2 bases, with 15 bases between. The germline gives CDR1 GTSNPN, CDR2 SVGIG (reference sequence). The DNA of the CDR3 is TGTGCCTGGAGTCTCGGCGGCAGAACGAACTATGGCTACACCTTC. This codes for CAWSLGGRTNYGYTF.

In the case of this clone: This specimen includes other DNA sequences encoding the same CDR3. The chain couples TRBV5-1 to TRBJ1-1, with 7 bases that match TRBD1. Looked up from germline, CDR1 is SGHRS and CDR2 is YFSETQ. The CDR3 covers 14 residues. Trimming removed 4 bases from V and 0 bases from J; junction bases left unmatched: 3. The CDR3 region has the DNA TGCGCCAGCAGCCTGGACAGGCTGAACACTGAAGCTTTCTTT. Translating it yields CASSLDRLNTEAFF.

This chain uses TRBV19 with TRBJ2-4; TRBD2 aligns across 10 bases. The J segment lost 15 bases and the V segment lost 0 bases, leaving 11 bases of the junction unmatched. In germline, CDR1 is LNHDA, CDR2 SQIVND (reference sequence). The CDR3 totals 15 residues. The CDR3 is CASSIDHLAGASPYF. The CDR3, as DNA: TGTGCCAGTAGTATAGATCACCTAGCGGGGGCCTCGCCGTACTTC. Drawing the rest from reference TRBV19 and TRBJ2-4, the complete variable domain is DGGITQSPKYLFRKEGQNVTLSCEQNLNHDAMYWYRQDPGQGLRLIYYSQIVNDFQKGDIAEGYSVSREKKESFPLTVTSAQKNPTAFYLCASSIDHLAGASPYFGAGTRLSVL.

This clone has a single count. CDR3 nucleotides: TGTGCCAGCTCACCACCGGAGACTCGCATGTGGGCTTTCTTT. Protein product: CASSPPETRMWAFF. The chain uses TRBV18 and TRBJ1-1, with D hard to call. Germline CDR1 is KGHSH and CDR2 is LQKENI. This CDR3 region has 14 residues. V was pared by 0 bases and J by 11 bases, with 16 bases between. The full variable domain, in which reference TRBV18 and TRBJ1-1 provide the parts outside the CDR3, is NAGVMQNPRHLVRRRGQEARLRCSPMKGHSHVYWYRQLPEEGLKFMVYLQKENIIDESGMPKERFSAEFPKEGPSILRIQQVVRGDSAAYFCASSPPETRMWAFFGQGTRLTVV.

The chain employs TRBV10-3 and TRBJ1-3, with 9 bases lining up with TRBD1. V shed 4 bases, J shed 1 base, and the junction held 5 bases outside the gene matches. The CDR3 has 16 residues. Germline CDR1 reads ENHRY; CDR2 reads SYGVKD. CDR3 loop: CAISARQGGSGNTIYF. The CDR3 DNA follows: TGTGCCATCAGTGCACGACAGGGGGGATCTGGAAACACCATATATTTT.

The chain has TRBV7-9 and TRBJ1-6, with a weak D call TRBD1 (6 bases). This CDR3 spans 15 amino acids. Trimming pared 6 bases from V and 8 bases from J, leaving 17 bases between. Per germline, CDR1 SEHNR and CDR2 FQNEAQ (reference sequence). CDR3 in amino acids: CASSIFRGLDSPLHF. The CDR3 DNA reads as TGTGCCAGCAGTATTTTCAGGGGTTTAGATTCACCCCTCCACTTT.

The gene calls are TRBV6-5 and TRBJ1-2; D is possibly TRBD1 (6 bases). Trimming pared 7 bases from V and 2 bases from J, leaving 11 bases between. This CDR3 comprises 13 residues. CDR1 and CDR2 from the germline V gene are MNHEY and SVGAGI. The CDR3 region has the DNA TGTGCCAGCACCTTGAGGGGGAACTATGGCTACACCTTC. Translation: CASTLRGNYGYTF.

This chain uses TRBV19 with TRBJ1-4; D might be TRBD1 (6 bases). The V end was cut by 2 bases, the J end by 11 bases, with 15 bases between. CDR3 length equals 14 residues. Germline CDR1 reads LNHDA; CDR2 reads SQIVND (reference sequence). CDR3 DNA sequence: TGTGCCAGTAGTATAACAGGGCCCCATAGGAAACTGTTTTTT. It codes for CASSITGPHRKLFF. The variable domain in full, completed from reference TRBV19 and TRBJ1-4, reads DGGITQSPKYLFRKEGQNVTLSCEQNLNHDAMYWYRQDPGQGLRLIYYSQIVNDFQKGDIAEGYSVSREKKESFPLTVTSAQKNPTAFYLCASSITGPHRKLFFGSGTQLSVL.

The J gene is TRBJ1-1, the V gene TRBV6-4, with 7 bases lining up with TRBD1. The V gene's germline CDR1 is MRHNA and CDR2 SNTAGT. With 3 bases clipped from V and 2 bases from J, the junction kept 3 bases outside the gene matches. This CDR3 is built from 14 residues. The CDR3 nucleotides are TGTGCCAGCAGTGAGAGGGGGCGAAACACTGAAGCTTTCTTT. Translation: CASSERGRNTEAFF.

In this sample, this clone turned up a few times. The genes are TRBV6-5 and TRBJ2-2; 7 bases are a match to TRBD1. Trimming removed 6 bases from V and 5 bases from J; junction bases left unmatched: 3. This CDR3 is built from 13 residues. Germline loops: CDR1 MNHEY, CDR2 SVGAGI. CDR3 amino acids: CASRQTGTGELFF. CDR3 DNA: TGTGCCAGCAGACAGACAGGGACCGGGGAGCTGTTTTTT.